These 6 T cell receptor beta chains came from one sample sequenced in a study of T-cell reconstitution after alpha-beta-depleted transplantation in children. Library preparation (for TCRbeta) was performed with unique molecular identifiers. TCRdb passed the PCR reads through MiXCR, listing each CDR3 protein once. The table lists about 580,000 distinct CDR3 sequences, more than 20% of them singletons. Source: PBMCs, mostly from graft donor cells, taken 360 days after TCRalphabeta/CD19-depleted stem cell transplant. The receptor source for this set is a boy in the first two years of life who had a stem cell transplant for acute myeloid leukemia, so the T cells may come from the graft donor.

The chain is built from TRBV20-1 and TRBJ2-3; 13 nucleotides align to TRBD2. The CDR3 is made up of 16 amino acids. Germline CDR1 is DFQATT and CDR2 is SNEGSKA (reference sequence). V gave up 3 bases and J gave up 2 bases; unmatched junction bases: 5. The CDR3 sequence: CSARGLAGYYTDTQYF. CDR3 sequence (DNA): TGCAGTGCTAGGGGACTAGCGGGGTACTACACAGATACGCAGTATTTT.

J is TRBJ2-2 and V is TRBV12-3 or TRBV12-4; D is possibly TRBD1 (5 bases). The CDR3 sequence is 15 residues long. The V and J ends lost 8 bases and 3 bases respectively, with 16 bases between them. The CDR3 DNA sequence: TGTGCCAGCCGACCGTCTGGACATCACACCGGGGAGCTGTTTTTT. Protein: CASRPSGHHTGELFF.

This rearrangement joins TRBV12-5 to TRBJ2-4, with no clear D. V was shortened by 5 bases and J by 0 bases, with 8 bases between the two germline ends. CDR1 is LGHNT, CDR2 FRNRAP, per germline. This CDR3 region has 14 residues. The CDR3 reads CASGQGLAKNIQYF. The CDR3 nucleotides are TGTGCTAGTGGTCAAGGGTTAGCCAAAAACATTCAGTACTTC.

This chain uses TRBV3-1 with TRBJ2-1; 7 bases are a match to TRBD2. V dropped 0 bases and J dropped 0; count of bases not matched to a gene: 11. This CDR3 contains 19 residues. Germline lookup yields CDR1 LGHDT and CDR2 YNNKEL (reference sequence). The CDR3 sequence: CASSQDNIAGSSSYNEQFF. The CDR3, as DNA: TGTGCCAGCAGCCAAGATAACATAGCGGGCTCGAGCTCCTACAATGAGCAGTTCTTC.

The CDR3 DNA is TGTGCCAGCAGCTTAGAACCGGGGACAGGGCAGTACGTC. Translating gives CASSLEPGTGQYV. The V gene is TRBV7-2, the J gene TRBJ2-7; 8 bases fit TRBD1. After removal of 1 base from V and 9 bases from J, the junction contained 5 bases not matched to a gene. CDR1 is SGHTA, CDR2 FQGNSA, per germline. The length of the CDR3 is 13 residues.

The genes are TRBV7-2 and TRBJ2-7; 13 nucleotides line up with TRBD2. CDR3 size: 16 residues. J lost 2 bases, V lost 5 bases, and 6 bases had no gene match. Germline lookup yields CDR1 SGHTA and CDR2 FQGNSA. CDR3 nucleotide sequence: TGTGCCAGCAGCACGGGACTAGCGGGGAGTACCTACGAGCAGTACTTC. It codes for CASSTGLAGSTYEQYF.